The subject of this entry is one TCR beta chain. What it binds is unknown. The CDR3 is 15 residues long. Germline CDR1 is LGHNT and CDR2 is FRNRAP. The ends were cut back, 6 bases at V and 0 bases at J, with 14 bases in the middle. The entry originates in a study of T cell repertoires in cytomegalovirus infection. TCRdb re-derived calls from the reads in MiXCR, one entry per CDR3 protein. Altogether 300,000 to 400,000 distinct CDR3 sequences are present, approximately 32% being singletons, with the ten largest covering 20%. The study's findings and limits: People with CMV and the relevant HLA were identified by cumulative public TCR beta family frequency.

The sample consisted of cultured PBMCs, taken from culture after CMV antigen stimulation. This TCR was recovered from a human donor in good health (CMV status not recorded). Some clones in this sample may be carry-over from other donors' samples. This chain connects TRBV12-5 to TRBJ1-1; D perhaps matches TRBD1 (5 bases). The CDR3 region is CASGRRDGLNTEAFF. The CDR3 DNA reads TGTGCTAGTGGGCGCCGGGACGGCCTGAACACTGAAGCTTTCTTT.